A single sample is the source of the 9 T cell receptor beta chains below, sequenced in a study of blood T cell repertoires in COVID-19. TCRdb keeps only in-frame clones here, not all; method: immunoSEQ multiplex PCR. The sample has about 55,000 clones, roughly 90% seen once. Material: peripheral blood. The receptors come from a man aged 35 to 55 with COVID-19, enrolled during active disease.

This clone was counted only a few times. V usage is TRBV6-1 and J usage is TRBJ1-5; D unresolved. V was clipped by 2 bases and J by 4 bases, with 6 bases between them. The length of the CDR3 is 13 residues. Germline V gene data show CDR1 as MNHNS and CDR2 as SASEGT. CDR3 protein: CASSEFGNQPQHF. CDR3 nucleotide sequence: TGTGCCAGCAGTGAATTCGGGAATCAGCCCCAGCATTTT.

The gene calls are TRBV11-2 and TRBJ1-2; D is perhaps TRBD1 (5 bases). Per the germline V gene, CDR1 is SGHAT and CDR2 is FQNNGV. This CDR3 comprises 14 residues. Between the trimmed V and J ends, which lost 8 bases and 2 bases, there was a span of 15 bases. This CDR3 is CASGQAGWNYGYTF. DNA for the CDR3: TGTGCCAGCGGGCAGGCAGGGTGGAACTATGGCTACACCTTC.

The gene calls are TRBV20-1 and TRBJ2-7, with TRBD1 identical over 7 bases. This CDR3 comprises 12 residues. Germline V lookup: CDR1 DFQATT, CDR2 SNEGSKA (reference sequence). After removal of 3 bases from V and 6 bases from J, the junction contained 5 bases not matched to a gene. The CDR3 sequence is CSASKGAGEQYF. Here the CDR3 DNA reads TGCAGTGCTAGTAAGGGGGCAGGCGAGCAGTACTTC.

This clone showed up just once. As DNA, the CDR3 is TGTGCCAGCAGCTTAGAGGGGTACCTCTATGGCTACACCTTC. Its protein product is CASSLEGYLYGYTF. The V call is TRBV7-9, the J call TRBJ1-2, with a possible D match to TRBD1 (5 bases). Trimming left V 1 base short and J 4 bases short, with 10 bases between. From germline, CDR1 is SEHNR and CDR2 FQNEAQ (reference sequence). CDR3 length: 14 residues.

The CDR3 here is CASRGGVMSTEAFF. Here the CDR3 DNA reads TGTGCCAGCAGGGGGGGGGTAATGAGCACTGAAGCTTTCTTT. The chain joins TRBV11-2 to TRBJ1-1, with D possibly being TRBD1 (5 bases). This CDR3 spans 14 amino acids. Trimming pared 6 bases from V and 4 bases from J, leaving 15 bases between. The germline CDR1 and CDR2 sequences are SGHAT and FQNNGV.

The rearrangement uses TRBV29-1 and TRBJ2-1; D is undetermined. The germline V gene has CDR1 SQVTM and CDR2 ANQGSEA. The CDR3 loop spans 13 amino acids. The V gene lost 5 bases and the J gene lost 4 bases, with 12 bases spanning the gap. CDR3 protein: CSVQVHKYNEQFF. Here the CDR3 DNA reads TGCAGCGTTCAGGTTCATAAATACAATGAGCAGTTCTTC.

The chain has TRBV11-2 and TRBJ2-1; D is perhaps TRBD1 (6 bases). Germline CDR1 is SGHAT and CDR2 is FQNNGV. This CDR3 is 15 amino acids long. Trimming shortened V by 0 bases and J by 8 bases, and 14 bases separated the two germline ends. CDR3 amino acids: CASSLDYQGMYEQFF. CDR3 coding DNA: TGTGCCAGCAGCTTAGACTACCAGGGGATGTATGAGCAGTTCTTC.

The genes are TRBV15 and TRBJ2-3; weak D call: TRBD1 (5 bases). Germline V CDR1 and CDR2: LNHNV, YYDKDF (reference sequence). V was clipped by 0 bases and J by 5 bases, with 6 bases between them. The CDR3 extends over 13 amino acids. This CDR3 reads CATSRDRVDTQYF. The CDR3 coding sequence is TGTGCCACCAGCAGAGACAGGGTAGATACGCAGTATTTT.

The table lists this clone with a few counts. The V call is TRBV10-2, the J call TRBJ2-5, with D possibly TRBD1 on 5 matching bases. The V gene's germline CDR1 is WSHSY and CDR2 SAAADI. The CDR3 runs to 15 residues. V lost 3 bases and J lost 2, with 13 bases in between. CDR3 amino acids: CASSERWGIQETQYF. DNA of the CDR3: TGCGCCAGCAGTGAAAGGTGGGGCATTCAAGAGACCCAGTACTTC.